This passage covers 17 T cell receptor beta chains from one sample sequenced in a study of identical twins (dated by TCRdb to the mid-2010s). Libraries were built with 5' RACE. Sequencing was carried out with an Illumina HiSeq 2000. TCRdb applied fastp at Q25 and MiXCR to the public reads, then kept only in-frame beta chains. Rows with a matching CDR3 protein are joined into one entry that keeps the most common DNA and genes. The sample has under 900,000 distinct CDR3 sequences on record, 9% to 15% of them singletons. The top ten hold around 1.5% of the sample. Separately, the same data were catalogued under a study of yellow fever vaccine responses in identical twins.

Sequencing was performed on PBMCs. These TCRs come from a woman in her late teens or twenties in good health.

The chain has TRBV2 and TRBJ2-2, with 9 bases lining up with TRBD2. With 6 bases clipped from V and 7 bases from J, the junction kept 6 bases outside the gene matches. This CDR3 is built from 14 residues. Germline CDR1 is SNHLY and CDR2 is FYNNEI. CDR3 loop: CASSIAGVLGELFF. DNA for the CDR3: TGTGCCAGCAGCATAGCGGGAGTTCTCGGGGAGCTGTTTTTT.

This clonotype was detected a few times. This rearrangement joins TRBV28 to TRBJ2-4, with D possibly being TRBD1 or TRBD2 (6 bases each). The V end was cut by 7 bases, the J end by 10 bases, with 20 bases between. The CDR3 has 14 amino acids. CDR1 and CDR2 (germline): MDHEN, SYDVKM. CDR3 in amino acids: CASIHPGKGGIQYF. Written as DNA, the CDR3 is TGTGCCAGCATACACCCGGGCAAAGGGGGGATTCAGTACTTC.

This chain joins TRBV2 and TRBJ2-1; TRBD2 matches 9 bases. The junction had 10 bases not matched to a gene; V was cut back by 4 bases and J by 9 bases. The CDR3 consists of 15 residues. Germline-derived CDR1 and CDR2 are SNHLY and FYNNEI. For the CDR3, the DNA is TGTGCCAGCAGTGGGGTTAGCGGGAGTACCTCTGAGCAGTTCTTC. Amino acid sequence: CASSGVSGSTSEQFF. The complete variable domain, with remaining parts taken from reference TRBV2 and TRBJ2-1, reads EPEVTQTPSHQVTQMGQEVILRCVPISNHLYFYWYRQILGQKVEFLVSFYNNEISEKSEIFDDQFSVERPDGSNFTLKIRSTKLEDSAMYFCASSGVSGSTSEQFFGPGTRLTVL.

This clonotype was counted between two and nine times. This chain joins TRBV19 and TRBJ1-4; a weak D match, TRBD1 (5 bases). Germline V gene sequence: CDR1 LNHDA, CDR2 SQIVND (reference sequence). V shed 9 bases and J shed 13 bases, with 15 bases lying between them. The CDR3 contains 11 residues. The CDR3 region has the DNA TGTGCCAGCCATAGGGGTCAAGGACTGTTTTTT. It yields the protein CASHRGQGLFF.

The V gene is TRBV24-1, the J gene TRBJ2-1; D gene ambiguous. Looked up from germline, CDR1 is KGHDR and CDR2 is SFDVKD. The CDR3 is 13 residues long. Trimming stripped 5 bases from V and 12 bases from J, with 16 bases between. CDR3 region: CATSGSLRGVQFF. The DNA for the CDR3 is TGTGCCACCAGTGGTTCGCTTCGTGGAGTGCAGTTCTTC.

The CDR3 protein is CASSLLGLAGGLHEQYF. Written as DNA, the CDR3 is TGTGCCAGCAGTTTGTTAGGACTAGCGGGGGGTTTACACGAGCAGTACTTC. The chain joins TRBV12-3 or TRBV12-4 to TRBJ2-7; 14 bases map to TRBD2. The CDR3 is 17 residues long. V was clipped by 3 bases and J by 5 bases; unmatched bases: 9.

This chain uses TRBV20-1 with TRBJ1-2; D uncertain. The V gene lost 3 bases and the J gene lost 1 base, with 18 bases spanning the gap. The CDR3 covers 16 residues. CDR1 and CDR2 (germline): DFQATT, SNEGSKA (reference sequence). The CDR3 DNA reads as TGCAGTGCTAGTCCCGCCTTGGGGTTAGTTAACTATGGCTACACCTTC. As protein: CSASPALGLVNYGYTF.

Many counts were recorded for this clonotype. The chain joins TRBV7-2 to TRBJ2-1, with D possibly TRBD2 on 5 matching bases. The length of the CDR3 is 15 residues. V lost 1 base and J 9 bases, leaving 16 bases between the germline ends. The germline V gene has CDR1 SGHTA and CDR2 FQGNSA. The CDR3 DNA reads as TGTGCCAGCAGCTTAGAATTGATTGGAGGAGGTGAGCAGTTCTTC. Encoded protein: CASSLELIGGGEQFF.

This clonotype was picked up a small number of times. The chain combines TRBV7-9 with TRBJ1-4; D may be TRBD1 (6 bases). Looked up from germline, CDR1 is SEHNR and CDR2 is FQNEAQ (reference sequence). The CDR3 consists of 13 residues. The V gene lost 11 bases and the J gene lost 3 bases, with 13 bases spanning the gap. Written as DNA, the CDR3 is TGTGCCGGTTCTGGACAGCCTAATGAAAAACTGTTTTTT. Amino acids: CAGSGQPNEKLFF.

This sequence joins TRBV2 and TRBJ2-7, with 12 bases identical to TRBD2. The length of the CDR3 is 15 residues. V lost 6 bases and J lost 2; bases outside the gene matches: 5. The germline gives CDR1 SNHLY, CDR2 FYNNEI. CDR3 residues: CASRRGLAGTYEQYF. The CDR3 region has the DNA TGTGCCAGCAGACGCGGACTAGCGGGGACCTACGAGCAGTACTTC.

This clonotype showed up many times. This chain joins TRBV5-1 and TRBJ2-1; D is unclear. This CDR3 spans 16 amino acids. CDR1 is SGHRS, CDR2 YFSETQ, per germline. V was trimmed by 2 bases and J by 0 bases, leaving 12 bases between them. The CDR3 loop reads CASSFYWRTSYNEQFF. CDR3 in DNA: TGCGCCAGCAGCTTCTACTGGCGCACCTCCTACAATGAGCAGTTCTTC.

This clonotype came up many times. CDR3 DNA sequence: TGTGCCAGCAGTTTAGCACAGGGGAGGCACTATGGCTACACCTTC. Amino acid sequence: CASSLAQGRHYGYTF. This chain connects TRBV12-3 or TRBV12-4 to TRBJ1-2; 7 bases map to TRBD1. The CDR3 has 15 residues. V gave up 0 bases and J gave up 3 bases; unmatched junction bases: 4.

J is TRBJ2-1 and V is TRBV10-2; the D is unclear. Trimming removed 6 bases at V and 9 bases at J, with 12 bases between. The V gene's germline CDR1 is WSHSY and CDR2 SAAADI. This CDR3 is 12 amino acids long. CDR3 protein: CASRAQISEQFF. CDR3 bases: TGCGCCAGCAGGGCGCAGATCAGTGAGCAGTTCTTC.

The chain uses TRBV11-2 and TRBJ2-7; 11 bases are a match to TRBD2. CDR3 size: 16 residues. Unmatched junction bases numbered 9, after V lost 1 base and J lost 7 bases. CDR1 is SGHAT and CDR2 is FQNNGV in the germline V gene. CDR3 protein: CASSLGLAGPYGEQYF. CDR3 sequence (DNA): TGTGCCAGCAGCTTAGGACTAGCGGGACCCTACGGGGAGCAGTACTTC.

This clonotype occurred once. One end of the junction does not line up with germline, which may come from a read error. The rearrangement uses TRBV28 and TRBJ2-7; the match to TRBD1 covers 8 bases. The germline gives CDR1 MDHEN, CDR2 SYDVKM. The CDR3 is made up of 15 amino acids. The CDR3 here is CASSLNGQGQFEQCF. The CDR3 DNA reads TGTGCCAGCAGTTTAAATGGACAGGGCCAGTTCGAGCAGTGCTTC.

V is TRBV4-1 and J is TRBJ1-2; TRBD1 might be the D (6 bases). Per germline, CDR1 MGHRA and CDR2 YSYEKL. The CDR3 is 15 residues long. Trimming took 2 bases from V and 3 from J, leaving 13 bases between them. CDR3 residues: CASSQSPGQHYGYTF. The CDR3, as DNA: TGCGCCAGCAGCCAATCTCCCGGACAGCACTATGGCTACACCTTC.

The chain couples TRBV5-1 to TRBJ2-5; 9 bases match TRBD2. V lost 6 bases to trimming and J lost 1 base; unmatched junction nucleotides: 10. Germline CDR1 is SGHRS and CDR2 is YFSETQ. The CDR3 totals 16 residues. DNA of the CDR3: TGCGCCAGCACCCAAGGCGGGACTAGCCCCCAAGAGACCCAGTACTTC. Amino acid sequence: CASTQGGTSPQETQYF.